These T cell receptor beta chains were read from a single sample in a study of immune cell composition in non-small cell lung cancer. Produced via immunoSEQ multiplex PCR; TCRdb's table is partial and in-frame only. The sample yields about 900 clones, just under 80% seen once. Sequenced input: lung tumor tissue. These receptors originate from a human donor with non-small cell lung cancer. Both conserved end residues are part of each CDR3. The D gene is left open where the match is weak.

d_gene: NA; j_gene: TRBJ2-1; v_gene: TRBV21-1; CDR3aa: CASSNQQVYNEQFF; CDR3nt: TGTGCCAGCAGCAACCAGCAGGTTTACAATGAGCAGTTCTTC
d_gene: NA; j_gene: TRBJ1-2; v_gene: TRBV2; CDR3aa: CASRMTLSGDYGYTF; CDR3nt: TGTGCCAGCAGGATGACACTCTCAGGGGACTATGGCTACACCTTC
d_gene: TRBD1; j_gene: TRBJ2-2; v_gene: TRBV10-3; CDR3aa: CAISDGQGDRELFF; CDR3nt: TGTGCCATCAGTGACGGACAGGGAGACAGGGAGCTGTTTTTT